What follows is one T cell receptor beta chain and its context. A single count supports this clone. It has no known antigen specificity. No base-level quality is on record; no much larger clone is a single base apart. These data belong to a study of CD8+ T cells in alopecia areata (dated by TCRdb to about 2018). For the wider study: The treated patients, all with moderate-to-severe alopecia areata, were enrolled in an open-label pilot trial of oral tofacitinib given at 5 to 10 mg twice daily. To study T cell clonal expansion in alopecia areata, the researchers applied high-throughput TCRbeta sequencing to both the C3H/HeJ mouse model and human patients. TCRbeta CDR3 regions were amplified by immunoSEQ multiplex PCR with 35 Vbeta forward and 13 Jbeta reverse primers. Clonality in the scalp was compared among normal scalp (n=4), patchy alopecia areata scalp (n=8), and alopecia totalis/universalis scalp (n=8). The SALT score, which quantifies the percentage of affected scalp surface area, was used to measure disease severity in treated patients. Biopsies were taken from tofacitinib-treated patients at baseline and again at 4 and 24 weeks into treatment, and several of those patients also had a later scalp biopsy. Human TCRbeta sequencing covered scalp tissue and sorted CD4+ and CD8+ peripheral blood T cells from patchy and totalis/universalis alopecia areata patients and healthy controls. RNA was obtained with the PAXgene miRNA kit for fixed scalp, the miRNeasy kit for PBMCs, and the RNeasy kit for mouse skin. Tofacitinib was given for 6 to 18 months, followed by 6 months of follow-up off drug to assess delayed response and recurrence.

The CDR3 starts with the cysteine, ends with the phenylalanine, and has 13 residues. Here the CDR3 DNA is all that survives: 39 bases in frame from base 1. CDR1 is given as GTSNPN and CDR2 as SVGIG, both from the germline V gene (reference sequence). Cut back by 0 bases and 4 bases, the V and J ends lie 7 bases apart. Libraries were built with the immunoSEQ multiplex PCR assay. RNA was extracted from all samples and reverse transcribed into cDNA as template for TCR sequencing. SuperScript III was used to make first-strand cDNA, primed with a 2:1 mix of oligo-dT and random hexamers. A synthetic immune receptor repertoire was used to measure amplification bias, and any remaining bias was corrected computationally. The paper's data handling went like this. Raw reads were preprocessed to remove errors, and CDR3 was defined by IMGT conventions from the conserved cysteine to phenylalanine. Clonality was computed by normalizing Shannon entropy by log2 of the number of productive unique TCRs and subtracting the result from 1. Whether scalp clones were CD4 or CD8 was inferred by matching scalp TCRbeta sequences against CD4 and CD8 repertoires sorted from blood. Imported from immuneACCESS, the table was reduced by TCRdb to in-frame sequences with V and J called. These copies leave out some clones; in studies compared against another copy, an unresolved V gene accounts for under half, and the cause of the remainder is not known. D and trimming were read from the DNA, whereas the V and J calls and clone size are those reported in that table. A total of 150,000 to 200,000 clones appear in this sample, 60% of them only once. The ten largest clonotypes hold around 3.2% of the sample.

Results and caveats for the whole study, not just this receptor: Resident alphabeta T cells in normal human skin are also sequenced, complicating scalp TCR repertoire analysis, unlike mouse skin dominated by gammadelta T cells. Compared with mice, TCR sequences shared between patients were less clear, possibly partly because of HLA diversity across the patient population. Tofacitinib significantly decreased scalp clonality and the number of expanded CD8+ clones among the top 100 scalp clones. The treated cohort was small, with a single nonresponder, so links between baseline CD8+ expansion and response need larger studies. Compared with normal scalp, lesional scalp had higher clonality and more expanded CD8+ clones, particularly in alopecia totalis/universalis, a pattern that suggests antigenic drive. During tofacitinib treatment, many expanded lesional clones remained in scalp and blood, and this persistence may partly explain relapse after treatment is stopped.

The time point label on this specimen signifies: more than 3 weeks on oral tofacitinib. What this sample's treatment or condition label stands for: oral pan-JAK inhibitor, 5-10 mg twice daily. Lesional scalp punch biopsies and peripheral blood were obtained from alopecia areata patients. After PBMCs were isolated by density centrifugation and stained for CD3, CD4 and CD8, a FACSAria was used to sort CD4+ and CD8+ T cells. The sample consisted of CD4+ T cells sorted from blood, taken at week 4, from a patient treated with tofacitinib. Recombination linked TRBV30 to TRBJ1-3; the D gene cannot be resolved reliably. The TCR was taken from a human donor with alopecia areata. CDR3 region: CAWSVSRGNTIYF. The DNA is TGTGCCTGGAGTGTAAGCCGGGGAAACACCATATATTTT.